A single sample is the source of the 11 T cell receptor beta chains below, sequenced in a study of early T cells in non-severe SARS-CoV-2 infection listed by TCRdb under 2021. Receptors were amplified or captured by 5' RACE. Sequencing was performed on a NextSeq 500. The public sequencing data were trimmed at Q25 with fastp and processed into clonotypes with MiXCR by TCRdb, which kept only in-frame beta chains. Rows merge per CDR3 protein into single entries with the most common DNA and genes. In this sample the table shows about 54,000 distinct CDR3 sequences, about 8% of which occur a single time. About 10% of the sample goes to the ten largest clones. The starting material was whole blood, obtained at baseline. These receptors were obtained from an adult who was a healthcare worker with PCR-confirmed SARS-CoV-2 infection or an uninfected control (not recorded which).

This chain joins TRBV28 and TRBJ2-1; TRBD2 aligns across 10 bases. The ends lost 4 bases at V and 5 bases at J; junction bases unmatched: 11. The CDR3 covers 17 residues. Germline V CDR1 and CDR2: MDHEN, SYDVKM. The DNA of the CDR3 is TGTGCCAGCAGTTCCCTCGCTAGCGGGAGTCAGAACAATGAGCAGTTCTTC. Protein: CASSSLASGSQNNEQFF. The full variable domain, in which reference TRBV28 and TRBJ2-1 provide the parts outside the CDR3, is DVKVTQSSRYLVKRTGEKVFLECVQDMDHENMFWYRQDPGLGLRLIYFSYDVKMKEKGDIPEGYSVSREKKERFSLILESASTNQTSMYLCASSSLASGSQNNEQFFGPGTRLTVL.

This clonotype was recorded at least ten times. The V and J genes are TRBV7-2 and TRBJ2-3; D might be TRBD1 or TRBD2, each matching 5 bases. Trimming cost V 0 bases and J 1 base, with 11 bases left between them. Germline loops: CDR1 SGHTA, CDR2 FQGNSA. CDR3 length equals 16 residues. The DNA for the CDR3 is TGTGCCAGCAGCTTAGCCGCAGGGAGCCGCACAGATACGCAGTATTTT. Protein product: CASSLAAGSRTDTQYF.

The chain combines TRBV2 with TRBJ2-3; 11 bases are shared with TRBD2. V dropped 2 bases and J dropped 3; count of bases not matched to a gene: 7. CDR3 size: 17 residues. The germline V gene encodes CDR1 SNHLY and CDR2 FYNNEI. Here the CDR3 DNA reads TGTGCCAGCAGTGAACCCACGGGACTAGCGGCTACAGATACGCAGTATTTT. Protein product: CASSEPTGLAATDTQYF.

This clonotype was picked up a small number of times. The chain links TRBV29-1 to TRBJ2-1; 7 bases match TRBD2. Germline CDR1 SQVTM, CDR2 ANQGSEA. This CDR3 is 15 amino acids long. V was pared by 2 bases and J by 0 bases, with 4 bases of the junction left unmatched. This CDR3 is CSVEREGYSYNEQFF. In DNA form, the CDR3 reads TGCAGCGTTGAAAGGGAGGGTTACTCCTACAATGAGCAGTTCTTC.

This clonotype was seen only a few times. This rearrangement joins TRBV7-9 to TRBJ2-7; 8 positions agree with TRBD1. V shed 5 bases, J shed 3 bases, and the junction held 6 bases outside the gene matches. The CDR3 spans 14 residues. CDR1 SEHNR and CDR2 FQNEAQ come from the germline V gene (reference sequence). For the CDR3, the DNA is TGTGCCAGCAGCACGACAGGGGTTAGCTACGAGCAGTACTTC. Amino acid sequence: CASSTTGVSYEQYF.

The rearrangement joins TRBV20-1 to TRBJ2-4; D call uncertain. Germline V CDR1 and CDR2: DFQATT, SNEGSKA (reference sequence). The CDR3 loop spans 15 amino acids. Between the trimmed V and J ends, which lost 2 bases and 0 bases, there was a span of 11 bases. The DNA for the CDR3 is TGCAGTGCTAGACGGTGGGAATTAGCCAAAAACATTCAGTACTTC. Its translation: CSARRWELAKNIQYF.

This clonotype has a handful of counts. The V gene is TRBV3-1, the J gene TRBJ2-4; D possibly corresponds to TRBD1 (6 bases). The CDR3 has 11 amino acids. The germline gives CDR1 LGHDT, CDR2 YNNKEL (reference sequence). Trimming cost V 8 bases and J 16 bases, with 18 bases left between them. The CDR3 here is CASGGRGREYF. Written as DNA, the CDR3 is TGTGCCAGCGGGGGCCGAGGACGGGAATACTTC. The full variable domain, its missing parts supplied by reference TRBV3-1 and TRBJ2-4, is DTAVSQTPKYLVTQMGNDKSIKCEQNLGHDTMYWYKQDSKKFLKIMFSYNNKELIINETVPNRFSPKSPDKAHLNLHINSLELGDSAVYFCASGGRGREYFGAGTRLSVL.

This clonotype occurred many times. This chain joins TRBV4-2 and TRBJ1-2, with D unclear. Germline assignment: CDR1 LGHNA and CDR2 YNFKEQ. The CDR3 totals 12 residues. With 2 bases removed from V and 13 bases from J, the gap between germline ends came to 14 bases. The CDR3 DNA reads TGTGCCAGCAGCCAAAGTCGAGAGCTCCTCACCTTC. Protein product: CASSQSRELLTF.

The rearrangement joins TRBV29-1 to TRBJ2-1; D is possibly TRBD1 or TRBD2 (6 bases each). Between the trimmed V and J ends, which lost 3 bases and 3 bases, there was a span of 12 bases. Per germline, CDR1 SQVTM and CDR2 ANQGSEA. The CDR3 is 14 amino acids. CDR3 sequence: CSVDEGGLYNEQFF. In nucleotides, the CDR3 is TGCAGCGTTGATGAGGGGGGCCTCTACAATGAGCAGTTCTTC.

Many counts were recorded for this clonotype. V gene TRBV25-1 combines with J gene TRBJ2-7; D not resolved. In germline, CDR1 is MGHDK, CDR2 SYGVNS. V dropped 1 base and J dropped 3 bases, with 4 bases sitting between them. The CDR3 sequence is 12 residues long. The CDR3 spells CASSEFVYEQYF. CDR3 DNA: TGTGCCAGCAGTGAATTTGTCTACGAGCAGTACTTC.

This rearrangement joins TRBV28 to TRBJ2-7; TRBD1 might be the D (5 bases). Germline CDR1 MDHEN, CDR2 SYDVKM. V gave up 1 base and J gave up 3 bases, with 7 bases separating them. The CDR3 runs 13 residues. The CDR3 region is CASSLLGHYEQYF. CDR3 sequence (DNA): TGTGCCAGCAGTTTATTAGGACACTACGAGCAGTACTTC. The variable domain in full, completed from reference TRBV28 and TRBJ2-7, reads DVKVTQSSRYLVKRTGEKVFLECVQDMDHENMFWYRQDPGLGLRLIYFSYDVKMKEKGDIPEGYSVSREKKERFSLILESASTNQTSMYLCASSLLGHYEQYFGPGTRLTVT.